This T cell receptor beta chain stems from a study of blood T cell repertoires in COVID-19. Libraries were prepared by immunoSEQ multiplex PCR; TCRdb keeps only in-frame clonotypes and omits some of them. The data hold roughly 150,000 clones, with around 84% observed a single time. V lost 4 bases, J lost 5 bases, and 7 bases lay in between. CDR1 and CDR2 from the germline V gene are ENHRY and SYGVKD. CDR3 length equals 12 residues. The receptor was derived from a woman aged 80 or older with acute or convalescent COVID-19. This chain connects TRBV10-3 to TRBJ2-3; D may be TRBD1 (5 bases). The sequencing input was peripheral blood. The CDR3 DNA is TGTGCCATCAGTGGGCAGGGAGATACGCAGTATTTT. Protein product: CAISGQGDTQYF.